Below, 10 T cell receptor beta chains from the same sample are listed, as sequenced in a study of early stage breast cancer tumors. Assay used: immunoSEQ multiplex PCR; TCRdb lists only in-frame clones, some missing. The table has approximately 20,000 clones, about 75% seen once; the top ten hold around a quarter. The source material was blood. The source is a person aged 55 to 69 with breast cancer.

The rearrangement joins TRBV29-1 to TRBJ1-2; 8 bases line up with TRBD1. The V gene's germline CDR1 is SQVTM and CDR2 ANQGSEA. The CDR3 is made up of 12 amino acids. Trimming cost V 3 bases and J 4 bases; bases outside gene matches: 1. DNA of the CDR3: TGCAGCGTTGATACAGGGGGCTATGGCTACACCTTC. It specifies CSVDTGGYGYTF.

With respect to this clone: Other DNA sequences in the sample encode the same CDR3. V and J are TRBV9 and TRBJ2-3, with D uncertain. The CDR3 loop spans 14 amino acids. V was clipped by 0 bases and J by 3 bases, with 8 bases between them. Germline CDR1 and CDR2: SGDLS and YYNGEE. The CDR3 DNA is TGTGCCAGCAGCGTAGGGGGAAGGACAGATACGCAGTATTTT. This codes for CASSVGGRTDTQYF. Full variable domain (outside the CDR3, taken from reference TRBV9 and TRBJ2-3): DSGVTQTPKHLITATGQRVTLRCSPRSGDLSVYWYQQSLDQGLQFLIQYYNGEERAKGNILERFSAQQFPDLHSELNLSSLELGDSALYFCASSVGGRTDTQYFGPGTRLTVL.

This clone showed up just a few times. This sequence joins TRBV5-6 and TRBJ1-5, with 8 bases aligning to TRBD1. V was pared by 2 bases and J by 7 bases, with 11 bases of the junction left unmatched. Germline values: CDR1 SGHDT, CDR2 YYEEEE. The CDR3 sequence is 16 residues long. The CDR3 DNA reads as TGTGCCAGCAGCTTTAAGACAGGGGAGGGATTCCAGCCCCAGCATTTT. It codes for CASSFKTGEGFQPQHF.

The chain has TRBV10-3 and TRBJ2-7, with a possible D match to TRBD2 (6 bases). The germline CDR1 and CDR2 sequences are ENHRY and SYGVKD. The CDR3 is 13 amino acids. Trimming removed 5 bases from V and 6 bases from J, with 14 bases in between. The CDR3: CAISSGSPGEQYF. The CDR3 DNA sequence: TGTGCCATCAGTTCCGGGAGCCCAGGCGAGCAGTACTTC.

This clone was counted a few times. This chain links TRBV7-3 with TRBJ1-1; D not resolved. V was cut by 0 bases and J by 8 bases, with 13 bases left in between. Germline CDR1 is SGHTA and CDR2 is FQGTGA. The CDR3 covers 14 residues. CDR3 nucleotides: TGTGCCAGCAGCTTAACGGCGGCCGGTCGGGAAGCTTTCTTT. It specifies CASSLTAAGREAFF.

The CDR3: CASSPGGETQYF. DNA of the CDR3: TGTGCCAGCTCACCAGGGGGCGAGACCCAGTACTTC. The rearrangement links TRBV18 to TRBJ2-5, with a possible D match to TRBD1 (6 bases). V lost 2 bases, J lost 5 bases, and 6 bases lay in between. This CDR3 is built from 12 residues. CDR1 is KGHSH and CDR2 is LQKENI in the germline V gene.

This rearrangement joins TRBV15 to TRBJ2-2; no reliable D call. V dropped 0 bases and J dropped 6 bases, with 11 bases sitting between them. This CDR3 is built from 15 residues. Per germline, CDR1 LNHNV and CDR2 YYDKDF (reference sequence). The CDR3 coding sequence is TGTGCCACCAGCAGAGACCCCACCCCGGCCGGGGAGCTGTTTTTT. Translated: CATSRDPTPAGELFF.

The V and J genes are TRBV6-1 and TRBJ1-1; 11 nucleotides agree with TRBD1. Per the germline V gene, CDR1 is MNHNS and CDR2 is SASEGT. There are 14 residues in the CDR3. With 7 bases clipped from V and 5 bases from J, the junction kept 6 bases outside the gene matches. The CDR3 loop is CASNVDRGRTEAFF. In nucleotides, the CDR3 is TGTGCCAGCAATGTGGACAGGGGGCGTACTGAAGCTTTCTTT.

This clone was observed a few times. The rearrangement links TRBV11-2 to TRBJ2-4, with D possibly TRBD2 on 5 matching bases. V lost 4 bases and J 0 bases, leaving 7 bases between the germline ends. There are 14 residues in the CDR3. Germline CDR1 SGHAT, CDR2 FQNNGV. CDR3: CASSSEGAKNIQYF. CDR3 nucleotide sequence: TGTGCCAGCAGCTCCGAGGGAGCCAAAAACATTCAGTACTTC.

The rearrangement joins TRBV18 to TRBJ2-5; D unresolved. Germline V CDR1 and CDR2: KGHSH, LQKENI. CDR3 length: 13 residues. V dropped 2 bases and J dropped 2 bases, with 6 bases sitting between them. The CDR3 reads CASSPTLQETQYF. CDR3 nucleotides: TGTGCCAGCTCACCAACACTACAAGAGACCCAGTACTTC.